In its sample, the clone carrying this TCR beta chain was seen a few times. Produced via immunoSEQ multiplex PCR; TCRdb's table is partial and in-frame only. The sample lists almost 35,000 clones, 75% to 90% occurring once. This sample is drawn from a study of T cell changes during pregnancy in multiple sclerosis. Trimming took 0 bases from V and 2 from J, leaving 13 bases between them. The germline V gene has CDR1 PRHDT and CDR2 FYEKMQ (reference sequence). This CDR3 is built from 16 residues. The J gene is TRBJ1-2, the V gene TRBV13, with D hard to call. The specimen comprised CD8+ T cells from peripheral blood mononuclear cells, sampled after pregnancy. The TCR comes from a female donor with multiple sclerosis, enrolled in a pregnancy study. DNA for the CDR3: TGTGCCAGCAGCTTAGGCCGCGGGTTGGGAAACTATGGCTACACCTTC. It encodes CASSLGRGLGNYGYTF.